The 6 T cell receptor beta chains in this list originate from one sample, sequenced in a study of T cells after yellow fever vaccination. TCRdb redid the calling of the 5' RACE reads with MiXCR, one entry per CDR3 protein. This sample yields about 340,000 distinct CDR3 sequences, of which 8.7% are seen a single time; 18% belongs to the top ten. The source was PBMCs, collected on the day of the first yellow fever vaccination. Receptor source: a man aged 18 to 30 who received the YFV17D yellow fever vaccine.

In its sample, this clonotype was seen a few times. The chain carries TRBV4-3 and TRBJ1-2; a possible D gene is TRBD1 (6 bases). The ends were cut back, 8 bases at V and 8 bases at J, with 15 bases in the middle. In germline, CDR1 is LGHNA, CDR2 YSLEER. This CDR3 is 12 amino acids long. Written as DNA, the CDR3 is TGCGCCAGCCGTACAGGGACTGCCGGCTACACCTTC. Translation: CASRTGTAGYTF.

This clonotype showed up many times. J is TRBJ2-3 and V is TRBV7-2; 10 positions match TRBD2. Germline-derived CDR1 and CDR2 are SGHTA and FQGNSA. V dropped 7 bases and J dropped 1; count of bases not matched to a gene: 8. This CDR3 is built from 16 residues. CDR3 region: CASTQSGGAGTDTQYF. Here the CDR3 DNA reads TGTGCCAGCACCCAAAGCGGGGGGGCCGGCACAGATACGCAGTATTTT.

The chain joins TRBV20-1 to TRBJ2-7; D ambiguous. V dropped 2 bases and J dropped 5 bases, with 10 bases sitting between them. The V gene's germline CDR1 is DFQATT and CDR2 SNEGSKA (reference sequence). The length of the CDR3 is 12 residues. The CDR3: CSARTIRHEQYF. The CDR3 region has the DNA TGCAGTGCTAGAACAATCCGGCACGAGCAGTACTTC.

This clonotype was seen a few times. The rearrangement uses TRBV4-3 and TRBJ1-1, with a weak D call TRBD1 (6 bases). Trimming cost V 3 bases and J 3 bases, with 14 bases left between them. CDR3 length: 15 residues. CDR1 is LGHNA, CDR2 YSLEER, per germline. The chain's CDR3 is CASSQGAGGDTEAFF. For the CDR3, the DNA is TGCGCCAGCAGCCAGGGGGCCGGAGGGGACACTGAAGCTTTCTTT.

This chain links TRBV5-1 with TRBJ1-1; TRBD1 might be the D (6 bases). CDR3 length: 15 amino acids. Per germline, CDR1 SGHRS and CDR2 YFSETQ. The V and J ends lost 4 bases and 5 bases respectively, with 18 bases between them. This CDR3 reads CASSTGGGLRTEAFF. For the CDR3, the DNA is TGCGCCAGCAGCACCGGGGGGGGGCTAAGGACTGAAGCTTTCTTT.

This clonotype has at least ten counts. The gene calls are TRBV15 and TRBJ2-2, with D possibly matching TRBD1 (6 bases). The CDR3 has 15 amino acids. Germline V gives CDR1 LNHNV, CDR2 YYDKDF (reference sequence). V dropped 1 base and J dropped 6 bases, with 12 bases sitting between them. The CDR3: CATSRVHRVPGELFF. CDR3 DNA: TGTGCCACCAGCAGAGTACACAGGGTCCCCGGGGAGCTGTTTTTT.